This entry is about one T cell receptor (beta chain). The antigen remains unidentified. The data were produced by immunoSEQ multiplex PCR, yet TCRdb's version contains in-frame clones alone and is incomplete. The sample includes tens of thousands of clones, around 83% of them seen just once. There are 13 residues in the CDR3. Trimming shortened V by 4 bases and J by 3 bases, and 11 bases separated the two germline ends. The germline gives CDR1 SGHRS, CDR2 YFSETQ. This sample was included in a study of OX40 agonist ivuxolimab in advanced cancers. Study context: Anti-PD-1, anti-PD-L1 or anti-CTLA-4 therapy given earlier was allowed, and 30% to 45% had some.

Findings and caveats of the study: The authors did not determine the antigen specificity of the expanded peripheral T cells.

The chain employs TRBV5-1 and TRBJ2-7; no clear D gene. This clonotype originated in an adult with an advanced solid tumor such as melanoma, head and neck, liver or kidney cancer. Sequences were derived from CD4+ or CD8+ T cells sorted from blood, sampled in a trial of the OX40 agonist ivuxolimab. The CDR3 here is CASSRGPNYEQYF. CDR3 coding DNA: TGCGCCAGCAGCCGCGGACCTAACTACGAGCAGTACTTC.